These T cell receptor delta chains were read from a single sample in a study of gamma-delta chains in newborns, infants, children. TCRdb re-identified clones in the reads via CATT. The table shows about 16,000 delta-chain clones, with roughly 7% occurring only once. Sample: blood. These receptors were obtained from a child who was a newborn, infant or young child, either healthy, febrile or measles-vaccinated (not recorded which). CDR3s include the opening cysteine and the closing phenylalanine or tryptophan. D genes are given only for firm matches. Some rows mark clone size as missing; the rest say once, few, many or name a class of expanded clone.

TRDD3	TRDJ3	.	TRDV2	CACDCWGTPFSWDTRQMFF
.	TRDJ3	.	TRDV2	CACDTGGLRGALSSWDTRQMFF
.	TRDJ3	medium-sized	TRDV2	CACDTWGSGSWDTRQMFF
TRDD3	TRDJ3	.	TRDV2	CACDPVLGKGAGSWDTRQMFF
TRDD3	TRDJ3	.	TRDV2	CACDRLGDTGWDTRQMFF
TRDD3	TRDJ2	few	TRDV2	CACDTLGDTPAQLFF
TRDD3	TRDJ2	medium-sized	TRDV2	CACDVLGDKPLTAQLFF
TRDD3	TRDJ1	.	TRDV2	CACDILGDFGYTDKLIF
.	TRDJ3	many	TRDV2	CACDTGSSWDTRQMFF
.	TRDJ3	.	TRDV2	CACDTLGSSWDTRQMFF
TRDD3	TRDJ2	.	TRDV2	CACDILGVTAQLFF
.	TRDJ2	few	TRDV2	CACDTRGSTAQLFF
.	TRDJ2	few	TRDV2	CACDTVLRGTLTAQLFF
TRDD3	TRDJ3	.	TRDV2	CACESVLGDTRWDTRQMFF
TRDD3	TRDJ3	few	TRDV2	CACDTATGGYEGSWDTRQMFF
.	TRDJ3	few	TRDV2	CACDTWGPDRSWDTRQMFF
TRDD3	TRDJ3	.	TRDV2	CACDTGNLLGDSWDTRQMFF
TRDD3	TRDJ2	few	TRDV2	CAFDTEEGDPYRMTAQLFF
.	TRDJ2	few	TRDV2	CACDTLGARTAHLFF
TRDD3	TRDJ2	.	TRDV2	CACDTGGGFLTAQLFF
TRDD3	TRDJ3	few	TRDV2	CACDYIPGGSWDTRQMFF
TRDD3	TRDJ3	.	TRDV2	CACDTVWRLGDSGSWDTRQMFF
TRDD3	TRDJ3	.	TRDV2	CACDTVGDKGTSSWDTRQMFF
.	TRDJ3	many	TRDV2	CACDRVPGVSSWDTRQMFF
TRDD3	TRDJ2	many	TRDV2	CACDTLVLGDWTAQLFF
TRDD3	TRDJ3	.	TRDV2	CACDTVAGTGGFNRDTRQMFF
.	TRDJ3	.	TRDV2	CACDILGGSSWDTRQMFF
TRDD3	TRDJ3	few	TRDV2	CACDTLGDKSWDTRQMFF
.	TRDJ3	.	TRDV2	CACDTVRGNLVSWDTRQMFF
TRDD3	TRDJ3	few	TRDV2	CACGSVLWDTRSWDTRQMFF
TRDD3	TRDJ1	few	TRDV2	CACDPPLGDTDKLIF
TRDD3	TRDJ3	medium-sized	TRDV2	CACDTAGGFSWDTRQMFF
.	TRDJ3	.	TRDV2	CACDAGDALSWETRQMFF
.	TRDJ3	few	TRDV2	CACDTVGLETWDTRQMFF
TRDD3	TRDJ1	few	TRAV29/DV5	CAASGGLGDTGGTDKLIF
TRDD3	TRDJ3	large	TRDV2	CACDTLGDTWDTRQMFF
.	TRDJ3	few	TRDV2	CACDPLWTSWDTRQMFF
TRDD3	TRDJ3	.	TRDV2	CACDYWGTSSWDTRQMFF
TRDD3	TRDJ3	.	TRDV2	CACDTLGDSSWDTRQMFF
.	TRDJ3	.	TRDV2	CACDTWRIGRQMFF
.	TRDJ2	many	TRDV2	CACDTMGVLTAQLFF
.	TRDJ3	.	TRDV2	CACDPITGGDPNSWDTRQMFF
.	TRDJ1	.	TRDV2	CACGFLGDTDKLIF